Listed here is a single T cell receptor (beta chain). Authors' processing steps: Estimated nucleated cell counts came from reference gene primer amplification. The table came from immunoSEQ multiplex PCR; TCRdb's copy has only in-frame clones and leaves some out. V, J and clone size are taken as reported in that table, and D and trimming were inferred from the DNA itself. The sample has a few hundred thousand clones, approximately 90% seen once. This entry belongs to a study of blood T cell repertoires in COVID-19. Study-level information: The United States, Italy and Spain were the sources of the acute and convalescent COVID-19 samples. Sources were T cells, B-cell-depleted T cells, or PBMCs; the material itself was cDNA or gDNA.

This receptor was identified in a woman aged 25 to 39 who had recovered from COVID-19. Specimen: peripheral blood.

The CDR3 DNA reads as TGTGCCAGCAGTCCCCGGGGCTCCTACGAGCAGTACTTC. Encoded protein: CASSPRGSYEQYF. This chain uses TRBV27 with TRBJ2-7; D might be TRBD2 (5 bases). Germline assignment: CDR1 MNHEY and CDR2 SMNVEV (reference sequence). The CDR3 totals 13 residues. The V end was cut by 5 bases, the J end by 0 bases, with 8 bases between.